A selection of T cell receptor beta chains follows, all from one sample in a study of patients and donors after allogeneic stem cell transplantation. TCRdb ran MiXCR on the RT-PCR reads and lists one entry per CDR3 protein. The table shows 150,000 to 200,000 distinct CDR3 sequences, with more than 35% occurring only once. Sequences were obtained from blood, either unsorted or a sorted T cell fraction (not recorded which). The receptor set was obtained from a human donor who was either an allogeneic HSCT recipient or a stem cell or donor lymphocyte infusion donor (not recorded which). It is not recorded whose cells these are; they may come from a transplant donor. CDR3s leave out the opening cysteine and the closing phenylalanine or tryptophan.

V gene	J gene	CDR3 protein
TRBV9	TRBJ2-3	ASSVGLALYTDTQY
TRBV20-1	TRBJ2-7	SARGPEGQVSYEQY
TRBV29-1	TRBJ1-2	SVAPLETYGYT
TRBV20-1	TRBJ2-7	SARELQKDEQY
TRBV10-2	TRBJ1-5	ASSGTGVNQPQH
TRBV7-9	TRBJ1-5	ASSPITDQPQH
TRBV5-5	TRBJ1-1	ASSAWGQGNEAF
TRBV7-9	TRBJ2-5	ASSLPGTSGRETQY
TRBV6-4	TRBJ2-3	ASSVTGEADTQY
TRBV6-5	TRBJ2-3	ASSYQFGQREFFDTQY
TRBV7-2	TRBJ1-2	ASSLTGLNYGYT
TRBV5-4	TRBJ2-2	ASSANTGELF
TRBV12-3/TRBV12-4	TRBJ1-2	ASSLGRTDGYT
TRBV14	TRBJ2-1	ASSQGRGLAEDEQF
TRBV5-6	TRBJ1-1	ASSRGRDEAF
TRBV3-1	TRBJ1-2	ASSQEIGVYFYGYT
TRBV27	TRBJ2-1	ASRIRVSSYNEQF
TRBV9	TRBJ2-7	ASSVTGQGMNEQY
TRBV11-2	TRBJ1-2	ASSFGFGPQMRGYT
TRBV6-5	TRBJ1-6	ASSYGGGNSPLH
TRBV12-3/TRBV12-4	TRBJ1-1	ASSLWSGGVTEAF
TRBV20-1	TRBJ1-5	SAVSWASNQPQH
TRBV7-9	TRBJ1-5	ASSLVTATGNQPQH
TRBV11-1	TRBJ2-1	ASTAAGSIDNEQF
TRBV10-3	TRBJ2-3	AISESRGRPFTDTQY
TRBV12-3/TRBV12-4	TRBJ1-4	ASKKREKLF